This entry concerns a single TCR beta chain. What it binds is unknown. This entry comes from a study of cytomegalovirus exposure and HLA in healthy donors. Study-level results: In a later analysis, a genetic analysis reported fewer productive-TCR N-insertions in an Asian-associated ancestry cluster than the cohort average.

This CDR3 is 14 amino acids long. V was trimmed by 2 bases and J by 1 base, leaving 8 bases between them. Per the germline V gene, CDR1 is SNHLY and CDR2 is FYNNEI. Donors showed nominal health when sampled, although they likely had unrecorded immune exposures. The PCR employed 60 Vbeta primers together with 13 Jbeta primers. TCRdb keeps only in-frame clones here, not all; method: immunoSEQ multiplex PCR. The sample records just over 150,000 clones, more than 60% being singletons. The sample comprised PBMCs. This TCR was sampled from a woman between 25 and 40 years old in good health and CMV-seronegative. The V call is TRBV2, the J call TRBJ1-1; D gene unclear. CDR3 nucleotides: TGTGCCAGCAGTGAATTATGGCAGAACACTGAAGCTTTCTTT. Protein: CASSELWQNTEAFF.